This is a list of T cell receptor beta chains from one sample in a study of identical twins. In TCRdb, the 5' RACE reads were re-called with MiXCR into one record per CDR3 protein. The sample comprises 1.5 million or so distinct CDR3 sequences, about 31% of which are singletons, and around 0.25% rests with the top ten. Sequenced material: cord blood. Receptors originate from a newborn girl in good health. CDR3s include the opening cysteine and the closing phenylalanine or tryptophan. Each record gives: D gene, J gene, clone size, CDR3 length, V gene, CDR3 protein, CDR3 DNA. The D gene is left open where the match is weak. Size is omitted from some rows. Given values are once, few, many or a class for expanded clones.

TRBD2 | TRBJ2-3 | few | 16 | TRBV5-1 | CASSQGGTSDGDTQYF | TGCGCCAGCAGCCAAGGCGGGACTAGCGACGGAGATACGCAGTATTTT
TRBD1 | TRBJ2-1 | NA | 15 | TRBV19 | CASHTGTESYNEQFF | TGTGCCAGCCACACCGGGACAGAGAGCTACAATGAGCAGTTCTTC
NA | TRBJ2-7 | many | 14 | TRBV27 | CASSSLTESYEQYF | TGTGCCAGCAGTTCCCTGACAGAGTCTTACGAGCAGTACTTC
NA | TRBJ1-5 | few | 15 | TRBV15 | CATSRGSGHVRAQHF | TGTGCCACCAGCAGAGGCAGCGGACACGTTAGGGCCCAGCATTTT
TRBD1 | TRBJ2-6 | few | 18 | TRBV12-3/TRBV12-4 | CASSPLTGRRSGANVLTF | TGTGCCAGCAGTCCATTGACAGGGAGAAGGTCTGGGGCCAACGTCCTGACTTTC
NA | TRBJ2-2 | once | 15 | TRBV9 | CASRGYGGRTGELFF | TGTGCCAGCCGCGGGTACGGGGGAAGGACCGGGGAGCTGTTTTTT
NA | TRBJ1-5 | few | 15 | TRBV5-1 | CASRRVSGLNQPQHF | TGCGCCAGCAGGCGGGTGTCCGGGTTGAATCAGCCCCAGCATTTT
NA | TRBJ2-7 | few | 13 | TRBV20-1 | CSASRGSHYEQYF | TGCAGTGCTAGTCGGGGGAGCCACTACGAGCAGTACTTC
NA | TRBJ1-1 | NA | 17 | TRBV9 | CASSPKGGQDGYTEAFF | TGTGCCAGCAGCCCCAAAGGGGGGCAGGACGGCTACACTGAAGCTTTCTTT
NA | TRBJ2-7 | NA | 15 | TRBV2 | CASRTRGPLSYEQYF | TGTGCCAGCAGGACAAGGGGCCCCCTCTCCTACGAGCAGTACTTC
NA | TRBJ2-2 | NA | 16 | TRBV11-2 | CACSFGRAEGTGELFF | TGTGCCTGCAGCTTTGGGCGGGCCGAGGGCACCGGGGAGCTGTTTTTT
TRBD2 | TRBJ2-1 | NA | 17 | TRBV6-5 | CASSYLLEAGLYNEQFF | TGTGCCAGCAGTTACCTTCTCGAAGCGGGGCTCTACAATGAGCAGTTCTTC
TRBD1 | TRBJ1-2 | NA | 15 | TRBV11-2 | CASSHGQGPGYGYTF | TGTGCCAGCAGCCACGGACAGGGGCCGGGGTATGGCTACACCTTC
TRBD2 | TRBJ2-7 | NA | 17 | TRBV5-1 | CASSSGHASGGSYEQYF | TGCGCCAGCAGCTCTGGACACGCTAGCGGGGGCTCCTACGAGCAGTACTTC
NA | TRBJ2-4 | NA | 14 | TRBV24-1 | CATSDLLAKNIQYF | TGTGCCACCAGTGATTTACTAGCCAAAAACATTCAGTACTTC
NA | TRBJ2-5 | many | 11 | TRBV29-1 | CSIKARETQYF | TGCAGCATCAAGGCAAGAGAGACCCAGTACTTC
NA | TRBJ2-3 | few | 16 | TRBV7-6 | CASSLEAGAPTDTQYF | TGTGCCAGCAGCTTAGAGGCGGGGGCCCCCACAGATACGCAGTATTTT
NA | TRBJ1-2 | NA | 15 | TRBV2 | CASSRGVPINYGYTF | TGTGCCAGCAGTAGGGGGGTACCCATTAACTATGGCTACACCTTC
NA | TRBJ2-3 | many | 15 | TRBV6-6 | CASSYPAGSTDTQYF | TGTGCCAGCAGTTACCCCGCAGGGAGCACAGATACGCAGTATTTT
NA | TRBJ1-4 | few | 13 | TRBV7-6 | CASSLTLDEKLFF | TGTGCCAGCAGCTTAACTTTAGACGAAAAACTGTTTTTT
NA | TRBJ1-2 | many | 14 | TRBV4-1 | CASSQVYRVYGYTF | TGCGCCAGCAGCCAAGTCTATCGGGTCTATGGCTACACCTTC
NA | TRBJ2-1 | NA | 17 | TRBV7-9 | CASSRTTGEAGYNEQFF | TGTGCCAGCAGCAGAACAACAGGGGAGGCTGGGTACAATGAGCAGTTCTTC
NA | TRBJ2-3 | few | 16 | TRBV12-3/TRBV12-4 | CASSLGLVPRTDTQYF | TGTGCCAGCAGTTTAGGGCTAGTCCCTCGCACAGATACGCAGTATTTT
TRBD1 | TRBJ1-6 | few | 13 | TRBV5-1 | CASRQGKNSPLHF | TGCGCCAGTCGACAGGGAAAAAATTCACCCCTCCACTTT
NA | TRBJ2-7 | NA | 14 | TRBV7-6 | CASSLRETVYEQYF | TGTGCCAGCAGCCTCAGGGAAACAGTCTACGAGCAGTACTTC
NA | TRBJ2-5 | few | 12 | TRBV20-1 | CSAKRGWETQYF | TGCAGTGCTAAAAGGGGGTGGGAGACCCAGTACTTC
TRBD2 | TRBJ2-3 | NA | 16 | TRBV5-1 | CASRPGLAGSADTQYF | TGCGCCAGCAGGCCGGGACTAGCGGGGTCGGCAGATACGCAGTATTTT
NA | TRBJ2-1 | many | 12 | TRBV12-3/TRBV12-4 | CASSFWRYEQFF | TGTGCCAGCAGTTTTTGGCGTTATGAGCAGTTCTTC
TRBD2 | TRBJ2-1 | NA | 15 | TRBV4-1 | CASSQAIGLVNEQFF | TGCGCCAGCAGCCAAGCTATCGGACTAGTGAATGAGCAGTTCTTC
NA | TRBJ2-1 | NA | 18 | TRBV4-1 | CASSQGVRRFPSYNEQFF | TGCGCCAGCAGCCAAGGGGTTCGGAGGTTCCCCTCCTACAATGAGCAGTTCTTC
NA | TRBJ1-2 | few | 13 | TRBV20-1 | CSARRRPYYGYTF | TGCAGTGCCCGGAGGCGACCCTACTATGGCTACACCTTC
NA | TRBJ2-5 | NA | 13 | TRBV20-1 | CSASGGQYNEQYF | TGCAGTGCTAGCGGGGGACAATACAATGAGCAGTACTTC
NA | TRBJ1-5 | NA | 14 | TRBV20-1 | CSASESTANQPPHF | TGCAGTGCTAGTGAGTCGACAGCTAATCAGCCCCCGCATTTT
NA | TRBJ1-3 | NA | 15 | TRBV28 | CASSSGQISGNTIYF | TGTGCCAGCAGTTCCGGACAGATCTCTGGAAACACCATATATTTT
NA | TRBJ2-3 | NA | 16 | TRBV5-6 | CASSFGGFTSTDTQYF | TGTGCCAGCAGCTTTGGCGGGTTTACTAGCACAGATACGCAGTATTTT
NA | TRBJ1-4 | NA | 15 | TRBV27 | CASRLGLSTNEKLFF | TGTGCCAGCAGGCTCGGTCTCTCAACTAATGAAAAACTGTTTTTT
TRBD1 | TRBJ1-5 | NA | 14 | TRBV10-3 | CAIGKDRVNQPQHF | TGTGCCATCGGAAAGGACAGGGTCAATCAGCCCCAGCATTTT
TRBD2 | TRBJ2-3 | NA | 15 | TRBV24-1 | CATSAGTRGTDTQYF | TGTGCCACCAGTGCCGGGACTAGGGGCACAGATACGCAGTATTTT
NA | TRBJ2-7 | NA | 14 | TRBV3-1 | CASSQQRGTYEQYF | TGTGCCAGCAGCCAACAGAGGGGAACCTACGAGCAGTACTTC
TRBD2 | TRBJ2-3 | NA | 17 | TRBV27 | CASSQFSGRARTDTQYF | TGTGCCAGCAGTCAGTTTAGCGGGAGGGCTCGGACAGATACGCAGTATTTT
TRBD2 | TRBJ2-3 | NA | 15 | TRBV12-3/TRBV12-4 | CASAVGGGPTDTQYF | TGTGCCAGCGCCGTAGGCGGGGGGCCCACAGATACGCAGTATTTT
NA | TRBJ2-7 | NA | 14 | TRBV7-2 | CASSLVPQIYEQYF | TGTGCCAGCAGCTTAGTTCCCCAGATCTACGAGCAGTACTTC
NA | TRBJ2-3 | few | 15 | TRBV29-1 | CSVERKGGGGDTQYF | TGCAGCGTTGAAAGAAAGGGGGGGGGAGGGGATACGCAGTATTTT
NA | TRBJ1-1 | NA | 14 | TRBV20-1 | CSARGGHPNTEAFF | TGCAGTGCTAGAGGGGGACATCCGAACACTGAAGCTTTCTTT
TRBD2 | TRBJ2-7 | NA | 14 | TRBV6-5 | CASSYGASGYEQYF | TGTGCCAGCAGTTACGGGGCTAGCGGGTACGAGCAGTACTTC
NA | TRBJ2-1 | NA | 16 | TRBV6-6 | CASSYYWLAKHNGQFF | TGTGCCAGCAGTTACTACTGGTTAGCGAAGCACAATGGGCAGTTCTTC
NA | TRBJ2-7 | NA | 15 | TRBV6-8 | CAGSYKRETFYEQYF | TGTGCCGGCAGTTATAAGAGGGAGACCTTCTACGAGCAGTACTTC
TRBD1 | TRBJ2-3 | many | 14 | TRBV27 | CASRKDRSTDTQYF | TGTGCCAGCCGGAAGGACAGGAGCACAGATACGCAGTATTTT
TRBD2 | TRBJ2-7 | once | 17 | TRBV28 | CASSPHQLGLAGDEQYF | TGTGCCAGCAGTCCGCACCAACTGGGACTAGCGGGAGACGAGCAGTACTTC
TRBD2 | TRBJ2-7 | few | 15 | TRBV6-6 | CASSYMAGGTYEQYF | TGTGCCAGCAGTTACATGGCGGGAGGAACCTACGAGCAGTACTTC
NA | TRBJ2-2 | NA | 15 | TRBV20-1 | CSARGLGAGPGELFF | TGCAGTGCTAGGGGACTGGGCGCGGGCCCCGGGGAGCTGTTTTTT
NA | TRBJ2-7 | NA | 15 | TRBV7-2 | CASSFSLRPPYEQYF | TGTGCCAGCAGCTTCAGTTTACGTCCGCCCTACGAGCAGTACTTC